The T cell receptor beta chain described here comes from a study of OX40 agonist ivuxolimab in advanced cancers. Sequenced by immunoSEQ multiplex PCR; TCRdb stores in-frame clones only, minus some. The table shows tens of thousands of clones, with around 86% occurring only once. Study-wide results and limits: Low normalized T-cell clonal expansion also characterized some of the nonresponders. Mean expanded clone counts were higher in CD8+ than CD4+ T cells.

Note on this clone: Its antigen is not identified.

The CDR3 contains 15 residues. V gave up 8 bases and J gave up 3 bases, with 20 bases separating them. The material was CD4+ or CD8+ T cells sorted from blood, obtained in a trial of the OX40 agonist ivuxolimab. The TCR sequence derives from an adult with an advanced solid tumor such as melanoma, head and neck, liver or kidney cancer. The chain combines TRBV6-7 with TRBJ2-7; the D gene is possibly TRBD2 (7 bases). TRBV6-7 belongs to the ORF category, with a function that is uncertain. CDR3 region: CASVPGGTIHYEQYF. The CDR3 region has the DNA TGTGCCAGCGTCCCCGGGGGGACAATACACTACGAGCAGTACTTC.